This T cell receptor beta chain was captured in a study of Graves' ophthalmopathy and Graves' hyperthyroidism. The diagnostic workup employed clinical symptoms, serum thyroxine, TRAb, thyroid ultrasound and orbital computed tomography. Study findings and constraints: The model predicted progression of ophthalmopathy with a sensitivity of 60% to 71%, and its specificity was 72.22%. Most thyroid clonotypes expanded beyond 0.001 frequency were also found in blood.

With regard to this clonotype: Its cognate antigen is unknown.

As the template, RNA transcripts were used to amplify TCR beta CDR3 regions. First-round RT-PCR relied on HTBI primers, and a second-round multiplex PCR came next. Via MiXCR, TCRdb re-called the multiplex PCR reads, giving one row per CDR3 protein. Among about 1.2 million distinct CDR3 sequences listed, approximately 35% were seen once. The CDR3 totals 15 residues. After removal of 10 bases from V and 2 bases from J, the junction contained 9 bases not matched to a gene. Germline V gene data show CDR1 as LNHDA and CDR2 as SQIVND (reference sequence). The sequenced sample consisted of peripheral blood or thyroid tissue (not recorded which). J is TRBJ2-2 and V is TRBV19, with TRBD1 matching over 8 bases. This TCR came from an adult man with Graves' hyperthyroidism. This chain's CDR3 is CATNSGGYNTGELFF. In DNA form, the CDR3 reads TGTGCCACTAACTCAGGGGGCTACAACACCGGGGAGCTGTTTTTT. Full variable domain (outside the CDR3, taken from reference TRBV19 and TRBJ2-2): DGGITQSPKYLFRKEGQNVTLSCEQNLNHDAMYWYRQDPGQGLRLIYYSQIVNDFQKGDIAEGYSVSREKKESFPLTVTSAQKNPTAFYLCATNSGGYNTGELFFGEGSRLTVL.